The sequence of this T cell receptor (beta chain) was determined in a study of cytomegalovirus exposure and HLA in healthy donors. PCR used 60 Vbeta primers and 13 Jbeta primers. The data were produced by immunoSEQ multiplex PCR, yet TCRdb's version contains in-frame clones alone and is incomplete. Here the sample spans roughly 120,000 clones, roughly two thirds being singletons. By its share, this clone is medium-sized (0.01 to 0.1%). No antigen is known for it. The CDR3 sequence is 15 residues long. The germline V gene has CDR1 MNHNY and CDR2 SVGAGI (reference sequence). The V gene end was trimmed by 6 bases and the J gene end by 4 bases; junction bases not matched to a gene: 9. General study findings and limits: Altogether, 150 to 200 TCR beta chains were recorded as cytomegalovirus-associated. Reports indicate that TCR beta sequences accurately predicted the HLA-A and HLA-B alleles of most subjects. Later analysis placed DRB1 highest and HLA-C lowest in TCR association rates, which differed by HLA locus.

The TCR was taken from a woman aged 25 to 39 in good health and CMV-seronegative. The material sequenced was PBMCs. The rearrangement joins TRBV6-6 to TRBJ2-3; 8 positions agree with TRBD1. CDR3 amino acids: CASRPTDRESDTQYF. The CDR3 DNA follows: TGTGCCAGCAGACCCACGGACAGGGAGTCAGATACGCAGTATTTT.